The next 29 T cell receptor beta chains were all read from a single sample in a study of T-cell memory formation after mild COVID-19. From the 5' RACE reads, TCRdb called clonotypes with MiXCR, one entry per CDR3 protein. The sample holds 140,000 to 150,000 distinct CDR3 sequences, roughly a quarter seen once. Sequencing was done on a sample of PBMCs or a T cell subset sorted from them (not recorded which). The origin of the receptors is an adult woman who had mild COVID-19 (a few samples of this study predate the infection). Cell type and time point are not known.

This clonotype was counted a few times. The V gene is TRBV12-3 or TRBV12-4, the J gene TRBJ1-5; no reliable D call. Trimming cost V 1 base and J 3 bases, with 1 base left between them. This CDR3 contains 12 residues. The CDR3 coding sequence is TGTGCCAGCAGTTTAGACAATCAGCCCCAGCATTTT. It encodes CASSLDNQPQHF.

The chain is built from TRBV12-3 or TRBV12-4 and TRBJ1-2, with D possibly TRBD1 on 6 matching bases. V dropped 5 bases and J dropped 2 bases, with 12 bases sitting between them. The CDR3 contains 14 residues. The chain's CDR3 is CASSLLTGNYGYTF. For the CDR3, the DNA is TGTGCCAGCAGTCTCCTGACAGGAAACTATGGCTACACCTTC.

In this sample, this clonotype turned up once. The chain's CDR3 is CASSSAGTGYGYTF. CDR3 coding DNA: TGTGCCAGCAGCTCAGCCGGGACAGGGTATGGCTACACCTTC. The rearrangement uses TRBV7-9 and TRBJ1-2; TRBD1 matches at 9 bases. The germline gives CDR1 SEHNR, CDR2 FQNEAQ (reference sequence). The CDR3 is made up of 14 amino acids. J gave up 5 bases and V 4 bases, and 5 bases lay outside the gene matches.

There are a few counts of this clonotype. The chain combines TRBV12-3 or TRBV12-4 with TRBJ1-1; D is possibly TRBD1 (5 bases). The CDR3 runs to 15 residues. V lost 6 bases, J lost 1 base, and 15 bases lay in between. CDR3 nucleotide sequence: TGTGCCAGCAGAGGACCAGGGATGGGGAACACTGAAGCTTTCTTT. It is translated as CASRGPGMGNTEAFF.

The CDR3 region is CASSLGRLTNEKLFF. The CDR3 nucleotides read TGTGCCAGCAGCTTAGGACGGTTGACTAATGAAAAACTGTTTTTT. V gene TRBV7-9 combines with J gene TRBJ1-4; no clear D. Germline values: CDR1 SEHNR, CDR2 FQNEAQ (reference sequence). V lost 1 base and J lost 2, with 8 bases in between. This CDR3 region has 15 residues.

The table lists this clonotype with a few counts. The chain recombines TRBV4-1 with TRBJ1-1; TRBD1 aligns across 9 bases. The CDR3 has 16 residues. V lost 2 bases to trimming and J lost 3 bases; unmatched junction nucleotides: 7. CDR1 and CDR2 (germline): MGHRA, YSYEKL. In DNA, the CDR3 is TGCGCCAGCAGCCAACCCTGGACAGGGGAGGACACTGAAGCTTTCTTT. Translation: CASSQPWTGEDTEAFF.

CDR3 coding DNA: TGCGCCAGCAGCGGCGGACAGGGAATGATCACAGATACGCAGTATTTT. Its protein is CASSGGQGMITDTQYF. The V and J genes are TRBV5-1 and TRBJ2-3; 8 bases match TRBD1. CDR1 and CDR2 from the germline V gene are SGHRS and YFSETQ. CDR3 length: 16 residues. With V trimmed by 4 bases and J by 2 bases, 9 bases remained unmatched.

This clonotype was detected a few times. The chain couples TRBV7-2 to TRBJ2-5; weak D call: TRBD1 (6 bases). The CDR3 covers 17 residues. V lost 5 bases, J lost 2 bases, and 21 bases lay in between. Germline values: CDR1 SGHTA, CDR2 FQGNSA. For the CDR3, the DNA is TGTGCCAGCAGCCCTAGTCCCCTCCGACAGGTACAAGAGACCCAGTACTTC. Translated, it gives CASSPSPLRQVQETQYF. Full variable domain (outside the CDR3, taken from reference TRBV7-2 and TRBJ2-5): GAGVSQSPSNKVTEKGKDVELRCDPISGHTALYWYRQSLGQGLEFLIYFQGNSAPDKSGLPSDRFSAERTGGSVSTLTIQRTQQEDSAVYLCASSPSPLRQVQETQYFGPGTRLLVL.

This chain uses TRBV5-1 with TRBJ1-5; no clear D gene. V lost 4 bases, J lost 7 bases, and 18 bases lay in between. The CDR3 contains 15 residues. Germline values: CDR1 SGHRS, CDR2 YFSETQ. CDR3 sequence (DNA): TGCGCCAGCAGCCCACCCGGGGTTGGGCCACAGCCCCAGCATTTT. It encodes CASSPPGVGPQPQHF. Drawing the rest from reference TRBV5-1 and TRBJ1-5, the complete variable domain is KAGVTQTPRYLIKTRGQQVTLSCSPISGHRSVSWYQQTPGQGLQFLFEYFSETQRNKGNFPGRFSGRQFSNSRSEMNVSTLELGDSALYLCASSPPGVGPQPQHFGDGTRLSIL.

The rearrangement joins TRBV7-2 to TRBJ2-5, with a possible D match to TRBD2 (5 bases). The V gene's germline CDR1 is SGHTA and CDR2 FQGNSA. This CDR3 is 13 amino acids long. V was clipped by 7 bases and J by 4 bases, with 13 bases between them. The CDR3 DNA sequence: TGTGCCAGCAATGAGGGAGCAGTAGAGACCCAGTACTTC. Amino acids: CASNEGAVETQYF.

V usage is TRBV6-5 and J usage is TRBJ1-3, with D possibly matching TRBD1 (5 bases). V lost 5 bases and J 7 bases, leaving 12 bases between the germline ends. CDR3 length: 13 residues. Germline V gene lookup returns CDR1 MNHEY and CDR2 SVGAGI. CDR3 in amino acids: CASSATGLNTIYF. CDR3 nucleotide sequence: TGTGCCAGCAGTGCCACAGGTCTCAACACCATATATTTT.

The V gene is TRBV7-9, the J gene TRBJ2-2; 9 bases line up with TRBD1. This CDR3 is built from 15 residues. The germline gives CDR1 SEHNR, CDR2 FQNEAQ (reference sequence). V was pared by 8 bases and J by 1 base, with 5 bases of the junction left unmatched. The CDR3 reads CASEPTGGNTGELFF. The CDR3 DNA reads TGTGCCAGCGAACCGACAGGGGGGAACACCGGGGAGCTGTTTTTT.

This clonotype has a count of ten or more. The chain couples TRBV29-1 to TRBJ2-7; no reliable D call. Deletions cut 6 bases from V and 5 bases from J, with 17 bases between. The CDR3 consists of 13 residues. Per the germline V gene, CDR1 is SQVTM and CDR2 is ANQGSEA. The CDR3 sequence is CSVPGVTPHEQYF. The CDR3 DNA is TGCAGCGTCCCAGGAGTGACCCCCCACGAGCAGTACTTC.

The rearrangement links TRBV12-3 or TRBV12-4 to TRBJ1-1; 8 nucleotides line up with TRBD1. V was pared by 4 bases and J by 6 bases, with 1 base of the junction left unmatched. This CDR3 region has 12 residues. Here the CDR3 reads CASSSGQAEAFF. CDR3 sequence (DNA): TGTGCCAGCAGTTCGGGACAGGCTGAAGCTTTCTTT.

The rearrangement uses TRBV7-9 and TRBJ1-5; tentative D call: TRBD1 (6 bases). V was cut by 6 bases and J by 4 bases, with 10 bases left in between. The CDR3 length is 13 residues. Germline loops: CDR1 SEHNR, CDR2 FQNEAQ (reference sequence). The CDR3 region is CASRRGDNQPQHF. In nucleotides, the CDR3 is TGTGCCAGCAGGAGGGGGGATAATCAGCCCCAGCATTTT.

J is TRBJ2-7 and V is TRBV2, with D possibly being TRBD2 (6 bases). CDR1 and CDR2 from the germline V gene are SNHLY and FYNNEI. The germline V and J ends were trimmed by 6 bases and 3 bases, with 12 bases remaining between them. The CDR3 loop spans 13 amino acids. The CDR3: CASRDGTDYEQYF. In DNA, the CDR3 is TGTGCCAGCAGAGATGGGACTGACTACGAGCAGTACTTC.

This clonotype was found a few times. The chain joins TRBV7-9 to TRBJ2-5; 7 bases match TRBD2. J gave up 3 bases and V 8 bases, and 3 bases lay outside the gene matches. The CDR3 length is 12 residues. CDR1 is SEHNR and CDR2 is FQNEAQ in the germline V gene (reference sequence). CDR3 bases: TGTGCCAGCCGGGCGGGGGAAGAGACCCAGTACTTC. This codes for CASRAGEETQYF. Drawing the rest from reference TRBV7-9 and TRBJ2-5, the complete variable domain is DTGVSQNPRHKITKRGQNVTFRCDPISEHNRLYWYRQTLGQGPEFLTYFQNEAQLEKSRLLSDRFSAERPKGSFSTLEIQRTEQGDSAMYLCASRAGEETQYFGPGTRLLVL.

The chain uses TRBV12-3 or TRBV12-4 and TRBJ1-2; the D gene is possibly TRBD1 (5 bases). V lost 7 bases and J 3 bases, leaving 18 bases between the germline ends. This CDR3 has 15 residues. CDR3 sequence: CASTSFGGGDYGYTF. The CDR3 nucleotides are TGTGCCAGCACTTCTTTCGGGGGTGGGGACTATGGCTACACCTTC.

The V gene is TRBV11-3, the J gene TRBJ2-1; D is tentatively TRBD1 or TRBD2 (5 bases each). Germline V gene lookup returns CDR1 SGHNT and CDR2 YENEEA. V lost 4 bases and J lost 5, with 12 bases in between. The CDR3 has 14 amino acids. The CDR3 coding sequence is TGTGCCAGCAGCTCCCCCGGGACCCACAATGAGCAGTTCTTC. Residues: CASSSPGTHNEQFF.

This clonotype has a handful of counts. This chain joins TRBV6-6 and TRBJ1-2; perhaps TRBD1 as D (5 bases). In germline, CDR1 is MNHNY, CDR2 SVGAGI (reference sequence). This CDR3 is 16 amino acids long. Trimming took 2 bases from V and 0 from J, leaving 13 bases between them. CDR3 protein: CASSYQQRGANYGYTF. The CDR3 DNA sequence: TGTGCCAGCAGTTACCAACAGAGGGGAGCTAACTATGGCTACACCTTC.

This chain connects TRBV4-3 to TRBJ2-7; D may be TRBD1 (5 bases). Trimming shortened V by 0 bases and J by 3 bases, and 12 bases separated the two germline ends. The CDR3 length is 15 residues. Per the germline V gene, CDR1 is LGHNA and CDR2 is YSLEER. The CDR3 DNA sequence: TGCGCCAGCAGCCAAGATCCAGGGATAAGCTACGAGCAGTACTTC. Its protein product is CASSQDPGISYEQYF.

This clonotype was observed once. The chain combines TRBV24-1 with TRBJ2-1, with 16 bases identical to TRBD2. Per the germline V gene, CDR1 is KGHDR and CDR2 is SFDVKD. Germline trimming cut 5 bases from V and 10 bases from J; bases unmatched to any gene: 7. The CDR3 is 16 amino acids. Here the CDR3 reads CATSVASGLAGGEQFF. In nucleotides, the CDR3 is TGTGCCACCAGTGTCGCCTCGGGACTAGCGGGGGGGGAGCAGTTCTTC.

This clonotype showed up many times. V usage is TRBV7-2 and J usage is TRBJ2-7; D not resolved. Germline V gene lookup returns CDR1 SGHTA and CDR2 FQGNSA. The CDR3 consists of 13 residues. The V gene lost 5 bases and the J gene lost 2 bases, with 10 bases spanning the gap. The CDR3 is CASSEVGAYEQYF. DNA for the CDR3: TGTGCCAGCAGCGAGGTCGGAGCCTACGAGCAGTACTTC.

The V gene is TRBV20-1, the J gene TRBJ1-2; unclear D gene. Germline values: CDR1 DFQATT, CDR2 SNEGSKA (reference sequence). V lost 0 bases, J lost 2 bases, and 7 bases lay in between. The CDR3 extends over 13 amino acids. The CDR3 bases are TGCAGTGCTAGAGATTTCGTGAACTATGGCTACACCTTC. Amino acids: CSARDFVNYGYTF.

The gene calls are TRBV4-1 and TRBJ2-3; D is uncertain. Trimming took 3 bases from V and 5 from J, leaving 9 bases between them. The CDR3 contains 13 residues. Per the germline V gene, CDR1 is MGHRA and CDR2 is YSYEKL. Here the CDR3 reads CASSHSMGDTQYF. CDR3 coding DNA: TGCGCCAGCAGCCATTCAATGGGAGATACGCAGTATTTT.

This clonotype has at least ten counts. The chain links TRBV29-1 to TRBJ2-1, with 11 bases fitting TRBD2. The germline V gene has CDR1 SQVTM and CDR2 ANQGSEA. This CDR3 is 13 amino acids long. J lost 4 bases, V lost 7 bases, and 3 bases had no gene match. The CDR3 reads CSAGTSGYNEQFF. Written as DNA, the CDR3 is TGCAGCGCCGGGACTAGCGGTTACAATGAGCAGTTCTTC.

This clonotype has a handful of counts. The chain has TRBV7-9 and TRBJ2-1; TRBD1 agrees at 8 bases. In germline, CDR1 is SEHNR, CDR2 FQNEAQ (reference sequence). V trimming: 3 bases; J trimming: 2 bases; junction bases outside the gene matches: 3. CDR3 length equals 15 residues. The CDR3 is CASSFGQGPYNEQFF. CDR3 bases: TGTGCCAGCAGCTTTGGACAGGGACCCTACAATGAGCAGTTCTTC.

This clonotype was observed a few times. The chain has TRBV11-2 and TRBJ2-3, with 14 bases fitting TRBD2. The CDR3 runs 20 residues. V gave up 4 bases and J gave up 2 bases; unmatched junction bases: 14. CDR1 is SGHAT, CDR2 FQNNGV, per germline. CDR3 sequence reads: CASSSRGRTSGGPATDTQYF. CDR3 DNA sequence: TGTGCCAGCAGCTCCCGGGGCAGGACTAGCGGGGGGCCCGCCACAGATACGCAGTATTTT.

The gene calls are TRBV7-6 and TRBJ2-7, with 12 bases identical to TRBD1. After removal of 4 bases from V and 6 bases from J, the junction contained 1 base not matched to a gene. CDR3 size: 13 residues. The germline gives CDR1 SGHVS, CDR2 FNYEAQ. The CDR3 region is CASSSGQGAEQYF. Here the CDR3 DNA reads TGTGCCAGCAGCTCGGGACAGGGGGCCGAGCAGTACTTC. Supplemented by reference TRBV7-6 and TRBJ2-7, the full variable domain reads GAGVSQSPRYKVTKRGQDVALRCDPISGHVSLYWYRQALGQGPEFLTYFNYEAQQDKSGLPNDRFSAERPEGSISTLTIQRTEQRDSAMYRCASSSGQGAEQYFGPGTRLTVT.